Listed below are T cell receptor beta chains from one sample, sequenced in a study of cytomegalovirus exposure and HLA in healthy donors. Assay used: immunoSEQ multiplex PCR; TCRdb lists only in-frame clones, some missing. The profile shows around 220,000 clones, over 80% of them singletons. Sequenced sample: PBMCs. The receptors shown here come from a woman aged 25 to 39 in good health and CMV-seropositive. CDR3s include the opening cysteine and the closing phenylalanine or tryptophan. D genes are given only for firm matches. Size values are once, few and many counts, or a class for expanded clones, and some rows have none.

cdr3_nt,cdr3_aa,clone_size,j_call,d_call,v_call
TGTGCCATCAGGGGGACAGGGCAGAACACTGAAGCTTTCTTT,CAIRGTGQNTEAFF,-,TRBJ1-1,TRBD1,TRBV10-3
TGTGCCAGCAGCGTAGATTCGGGCGAAAAACTGTTTTTT,CASSVDSGEKLFF,-,TRBJ1-4,-,TRBV9
TGCGCCAGCAGCTCTCTCTCGGGGAGAGATACGCAGTATTTT,CASSSLSGRDTQYF,few,TRBJ2-3,-,TRBV5-1
TGTGCCAGCAGCCGAGCAGAAAAACTGTTTTTT,CASSRAEKLFF,-,TRBJ1-4,-,TRBV7-9
TGTGCCAGCAGCTTGGGGAGCGGCTCCTACAATGAGCAGTTCTTC,CASSLGSGSYNEQFF,few,TRBJ2-1,-,TRBV5-4
TGTGCCAGCAGCCAACAACACTCTCCCAATGAAAAACTGTTTTTT,CASSQQHSPNEKLFF,once,TRBJ1-4,-,TRBV4-2
TGTGCCAGCAAAGGGACAGGGGGCAGGTACGAGCAGTACTTC,CASKGTGGRYEQYF,-,TRBJ2-7,TRBD1,TRBV6-5
TGTGCCAGCAGTTACTCAGAGGCCTACGAGCAGTACTTC,CASSYSEAYEQYF,-,TRBJ2-7,-,TRBV6-5
TGCGCCAGCCATAGCGGGAGCCGGTGGGAGACCCAGTACTTC,CASHSGSRWETQYF,few,TRBJ2-5,TRBD2,TRBV5-1
TGTGCCAGCAGCTTACTAGCGGGGAACAATGAGCAGTTCTTC,CASSLLAGNNEQFF,-,TRBJ2-1,TRBD2,TRBV13
TGTGCCATCAGTGAGTCACAGGAAGAAGCTTTCTTT,CAISESQEEAFF,-,TRBJ1-1,-,TRBV10-3
TGTGCCAGCAGCCCGAACAGGGTCGAGCAGTACTTC,CASSPNRVEQYF,-,TRBJ2-7,-,TRBV14
TGTGCCTGGAGTCCCTCCGGCAGGGACAAAGCTTTCTTT,CAWSPSGRDKAFF,-,TRBJ1-1,-,TRBV30
TGCGCCAGCAGCTCCGGGGAGGGCCCCTACAATGAGCAGTTCTTC,CASSSGEGPYNEQFF,-,TRBJ2-1,TRBD2,TRBV5-1
TGTGCCAGCAGTGAGCTAGTATCCTCCCACGAGCAGTACTTC,CASSELVSSHEQYF,-,TRBJ2-7,-,TRBV2
TGCGCCAGCAGCTTGGCGGACACTCGCACAGATACGCAGTATTTT,CASSLADTRTDTQYF,-,TRBJ2-3,-,TRBV5-1
TGTGCCAGCAGTTACAAATCAGGGACCATGAACACTGAAGCTTTCTTT,CASSYKSGTMNTEAFF,once,TRBJ1-1,-,TRBV6-5
TGTGCCAGCAGCTTAGGAGTTGAAGCTTTCTTT,CASSLGVEAFF,-,TRBJ1-1,-,TRBV11-3
TGCAGCGTTGCGTCCTACAATGAGCAGTTCTTC,CSVASYNEQFF,-,TRBJ2-1,-,TRBV29-1
TGCGCCAGCAGCTTGGTACAGGGGGCCGAGCAGTACTTC,CASSLVQGAEQYF,-,TRBJ2-7,TRBD1,TRBV5-1
TGTGCCAGCAGCCCCTTTATAACCTTCTCCTACGAGCAGTACTTC,CASSPFITFSYEQYF,-,TRBJ2-7,-,TRBV7-2
TGTGCCGCAGGGGGAGGGGGTCAGCCCCAGCATTTT,CAAGGGGQPQHF,-,TRBJ1-5,TRBD1,TRBV19
TGTGCCAGCCGCCGGTCCGGGAACGACCAGTCAGGCTATGGCTACACCTTC,CASRRSGNDQSGYGYTF,-,TRBJ1-2,-,TRBV6-4
TGTGCCAGCAGTCCCAGCGGGAGCTCCTACGAGCAGTACTTC,CASSPSGSSYEQYF,-,TRBJ2-7,TRBD2,TRBV28
TGCGCCAGCAGCTTGGTGTACAGGGGGTTGAACACTGAAGCTTTCTTT,CASSLVYRGLNTEAFF,once,TRBJ1-1,TRBD1,TRBV5-1
TGTGCCAGCAGTCTTCAGGGGAATGGCTACACCTTC,CASSLQGNGYTF,-,TRBJ1-2,-,TRBV6-5
TGTGCCAGCAGTTTATCGCCCGGGACAGATGGCTACACCTTC,CASSLSPGTDGYTF,-,TRBJ1-2,TRBD1,TRBV27
TGTGCCAGCAGTTTACCGGACCTCTCCTACGAGCAGTACTTC,CASSLPDLSYEQYF,-,TRBJ2-7,-,TRBV28
TGTGCCAGCCTTATTAGGGGTGGGAGCAATCAGCCCCAGCATTTT,CASLIRGGSNQPQHF,-,TRBJ1-5,-,TRBV27
TGTGCCAGCAGCTTAGAAGGGGTCGGCAATCAGCCCCAGCATTTT,CASSLEGVGNQPQHF,-,TRBJ1-5,-,TRBV11-2
TGTGCCAGCAGTTTCCCTCGGACAGGGGCGAATCCCTCTGGAAACACCATATATTTT,CASSFPRTGANPSGNTIYF,-,TRBJ1-3,TRBD1,TRBV27
TGTGCCAGCAGCCGACAGGGGCTCGGGTACAATGAGCAGTTCTTC,CASSRQGLGYNEQFF,-,TRBJ2-1,TRBD1,TRBV7-6
TGTGCCAGCAGCCCCCGGATGAACACTGAAGCTTTCTTT,CASSPRMNTEAFF,-,TRBJ1-1,-,TRBV7-9
TGTGCCAGTAATCGTGAGGGTAACTATGGCTACACCTTC,CASNREGNYGYTF,-,TRBJ1-2,-,TRBV19
TGTGCCACCGGGGAGAAGTCCTACGAGCAGTACTTC,CATGEKSYEQYF,-,TRBJ2-7,-,TRBV15
TGTGCCAGTACCTCCGAGACAGGGGTTCAGCCCCAGCATTTT,CASTSETGVQPQHF,-,TRBJ1-5,TRBD1,TRBV19
TGCGCCAGCAGCTGGGGGCCCGGGACAGGTTCTACCTACAATGAGCAGTTCTTC,CASSWGPGTGSTYNEQFF,-,TRBJ2-1,TRBD1,TRBV5-1
TGTGCCAGCAGTTCCGAGACAGGGTCCTACGAGCAGTACTTC,CASSSETGSYEQYF,-,TRBJ2-7,TRBD1,TRBV6-5
TGCGCCAGCAGCCAACGACAGGGAGACAACTATGGCTACACCTTC,CASSQRQGDNYGYTF,-,TRBJ1-2,TRBD1,TRBV4-1
TGTGCCAGCCGGGTCGCGGGAGTGGGCAATGAGCAGTTCTTC,CASRVAGVGNEQFF,-,TRBJ2-1,TRBD2,TRBV5-4
TGTGCCAGCAGGATTTCCCTTAGTGGGGGCAATCAGCCCCAGCATTTT,CASRISLSGGNQPQHF,-,TRBJ1-5,-,TRBV27
TGTGCCAGCAGTTATAAAACAGGACCTAGCAATCAGCCCCAGCATTTT,CASSYKTGPSNQPQHF,-,TRBJ1-5,-,TRBV6-6
TGCGCCAGCAGTGAGCCTGGACAGGCCAGGGGCTATGGCTACACCTTC,CASSEPGQARGYGYTF,-,TRBJ1-2,TRBD1,TRBV10-1
TGCGCCAGCAGCTCTTCGACAGGGTTAGGTACTGAAGCTTTCTTT,CASSSSTGLGTEAFF,-,TRBJ1-1,TRBD1,TRBV5-1
TGCAGCGTTGGTAGGGGGACAGGGGGCAATGAGCAGTTCTTC,CSVGRGTGGNEQFF,-,TRBJ2-1,TRBD1,TRBV29-1
TGTGCCAGCAGCTTAGATCTCGGGACGATCGATAATGAGCAGTTCTTC,CASSLDLGTIDNEQFF,-,TRBJ2-1,-,TRBV7-9
TGTGCCAGCAGTTTAGGCGTCGGGGGCAATCAGCCCCAGCATTTT,CASSLGVGGNQPQHF,-,TRBJ1-5,-,TRBV27
TGTGCCAGCAGTTACTCCCGGGGTAGACTGAACACTGAAGCTTTCTTT,CASSYSRGRLNTEAFF,-,TRBJ1-1,-,TRBV6-5
TGTGCCATCAGTGGTACTCCCAATGAGCAGTTCTTC,CAISGTPNEQFF,-,TRBJ2-1,-,TRBV10-3
TGTGCCAGCAGGCCGGCGGGGGGGAAAAACATTCAGTACTTC,CASRPAGGKNIQYF,-,TRBJ2-4,TRBD2,TRBV27
TGTGCCAGCAGCTTGGCCGATCGGGGGAGCTATGGCTACACCTTC,CASSLADRGSYGYTF,-,TRBJ1-2,-,TRBV5-4
TGTGCCAGCAGCCCTACTAGCGCCGGGGAGCTGTTTTTT,CASSPTSAGELFF,-,TRBJ2-2,TRBD2,TRBV7-3
TGCGCCAGCAGTGCCGGGACAGGATCTTACAATGAGCAGTTCTTC,CASSAGTGSYNEQFF,-,TRBJ2-1,TRBD1,TRBV10-1